The rows below give T cell receptor beta chains drawn from one sample of a study of shared T cell receptors in the human thymus. Data came from immunoSEQ multiplex PCR; TCRdb stores just in-frame clones and leaves some out. This sample has over 65,000 clones, with roughly 96% found just once. Material for sequencing was thymocytes. These receptors came from a human donor. Both conserved end residues are part of each CDR3. D genes are given only for firm matches. Where a row states a size, it is once, few, many or the class of an expanded clone; other rows omit it.

D gene	V gene	CDR3 length	clone size	J gene	CDR3 DNA	CDR3 protein
.	TRBV6-1	15	.	TRBJ1-2	TGTGCCAGCAGGCTAGGGGGTCCAACATCCTATGGCTACACCTTC	CASRLGGPTSYGYTF
.	TRBV5-5	15	.	TRBJ1-4	TGTGCCAGCAGCTTGGTATGGGCGTTGGGTGAAAAACTGTTTTTT	CASSLVWALGEKLFF
.	TRBV29-1	14	.	TRBJ1-5	TGCAGCGTAAAAACCGACAGCCACCCCAACACCCAGCATTTT	CSVKTDSHPNTQHF
TRBD1	TRBV18	16	.	TRBJ1-1	TGTGCCAGCTCACCACTCAGACAGGGAGGGAACACTGAAGCTTTCTTT	CASSPLRQGGNTEAFF
.	TRBV7-6	21	.	TRBJ1-1	TGTGCCAGCAGCTTACTCCCGGGACCGCGGGTTGATTACGGCATGAACACTGAAGCTTTCTTT	CASSLLPGPRVDYGMNTEAFF
.	TRBV2	13	.	TRBJ2-5	TGTGCCAGCAGTGCCGTGACGGAAGAGACCCAGTACTTC	CASSAVTEETQYF
.	TRBV4-3	14	.	TRBJ1-1	TGCGCCAGCAGCCAAGATTCGGAGGGCGCTGAAGCTTTCTTT	CASSQDSEGAEAFF
.	TRBV5-8	13	.	TRBJ1-2	TGTGCCAGCGGGAAGGGGTCAAACTATGGCTACACCTTC	CASGKGSNYGYTF
.	TRBV28	14	.	TRBJ2-5	TGTGCCAGCAGTCCACCGGGTTTAAGAGAGACCCAGTACTTC	CASSPPGLRETQYF
TRBD1	TRBV4-3	15	.	TRBJ1-2	TGCGCCAGCAGCCAAGATACGGACAGGGTCTATGGCTACACCTTC	CASSQDTDRVYGYTF
TRBD2	TRBV19	14	.	TRBJ2-1	TGTGCCAGTAGTTCACCCAGACTAGCGGATGAGCAGTTCTTC	CASSSPRLADEQFF
.	TRBV5-1	14	.	TRBJ1-5	TGCGCCAGCAGCCCAGGGGCCCCCAATCAGCCCCAGCATTTT	CASSPGAPNQPQHF
TRBD1	TRBV4-1	16	.	TRBJ2-7	TGCGCCAGCAGCCGGGACAGGGGGCTGGGTTCCTACGAGCAGTACTTC	CASSRDRGLGSYEQYF
.	TRBV19	14	.	TRBJ2-2	TGTGCCAGTGAAGGGAGTCTGAGCGCCGGGGAGCTGTTTTTT	CASEGSLSAGELFF
TRBD2	TRBV7-2	17	once	TRBJ2-3	TGTGCCAGCAGCCATGGACTAGCGGGGGGTTCCACAGATACGCAGTATTTT	CASSHGLAGGSTDTQYF
.	TRBV9	19	.	TRBJ2-3	TGTGCCAGCAGCGTAGAGAGGAATTCCGGGCAGGAATTCACAGATACGCAGTATTTT	CASSVERNSGQEFTDTQYF
.	TRBV9	18	.	TRBJ2-1	TGTGCCAGCAGCGTCTTCATATCTTCTGGGGGGAAGTACAATGAGCAGTTCTTC	CASSVFISSGGKYNEQFF
TRBD1	TRBV19	18	.	TRBJ1-5	TGTGCCAGTAGTATAAAACGGGCAGGGGGACATAGCAATCAGCCCCAGCATTTT	CASSIKRAGGHSNQPQHF
.	TRBV5-6	14	.	TRBJ2-1	TGTGCCAGCAGCTTGATTATTTTAGGTTCCGAGCAGTTCTTC	CASSLIILGSEQFF
TRBD1	TRBV2	16	.	TRBJ1-1	TGTGCCAGCAGTAGGACAGGGGGGCAGTTGAACACTGAAGCTTTCTTT	CASSRTGGQLNTEAFF
TRBD2	TRBV27	15	.	TRBJ2-7	TGTGCCAGCAGTCCCAGACTAGCGGGGCTCTACGAGCAGTACTTC	CASSPRLAGLYEQYF
TRBD2	TRBV11-1	17	.	TRBJ2-3	TGTGCCAGCAGCTCGGGACTAGCGGGGGGGTACACAGATACGCAGTATTTT	CASSSGLAGGYTDTQYF
TRBD1	TRBV5-1	21	.	TRBJ2-7	TGCGCCAGCAGCTTGGATTCCGGGACAGGGCGAACCTCACTTCAGCCTTACGAGCAGTACTTC	CASSLDSGTGRTSLQPYEQYF
TRBD1	TRBV14	17	.	TRBJ1-2	TGTGCCAGCAATTGCAGGACAGGAAATCCCCAAAACTATGGCTACACCTTC	CASNCRTGNPQNYGYTF
.	TRBV28	12	.	TRBJ2-7	TGTGCCACCTTGGGACCGGGATACGAGCAGTACTTC	CATLGPGYEQYF
.	TRBV15	11	.	TRBJ2-5	TGTGCCACGGGGAACGAAGAGACCCAGTACTTC	CATGNEETQYF
.	TRBV19	13	.	TRBJ2-1	TGTGCCAGTAAGGAAGGATACTACAATGAGCAGTTCTTC	CASKEGYYNEQFF
TRBD2	TRBV5-6	14	once	TRBJ2-7	TGTGCCAGCAGCCTGGCGGGGGGCCACGACGAGCAGTACTTC	CASSLAGGHDEQYF
.	TRBV6-1	14	once	TRBJ2-7	TGTGCCAGCAGTGAAGACGTCAGGCTATACGAGCAGTACTTC	CASSEDVRLYEQYF
.	TRBV7-2	18	.	TRBJ1-5	TGTGCCAGCAGCTTAGTTAGTCTAAGTCCGGGGGCGATTCAGCCCCAGCATTTT	CASSLVSLSPGAIQPQHF
.	TRBV15	16	.	TRBJ1-5	TGTGCCACCAGCAGGTTCAAAACACTGCAAAATCAGCCCCAGCATTTT	CATSRFKTLQNQPQHF
TRBD1	TRBV6-6	14	.	TRBJ1-2	TGTGCCAGCAGCCCCAGGGGGCAAGACTATGGCTACACCTTC	CASSPRGQDYGYTF
.	TRBV5-5	18	.	TRBJ2-3	TGTGCCAGCAGGCCGGGACAACCAAATAGCCCTAGCACAGATACGCAGTATTTT	CASRPGQPNSPSTDTQYF
.	TRBV7-9	15	.	TRBJ1-1	TGTGCCCGGCATCCGAGCAGTATGGTACATACTGAAGCTTTCTTT	CARHPSSMVHTEAFF
.	TRBV19	14	few	TRBJ2-7	TGTGCCAGTAGTATGGGACGTTCGCACTACGAGCAGTACTTC	CASSMGRSHYEQYF